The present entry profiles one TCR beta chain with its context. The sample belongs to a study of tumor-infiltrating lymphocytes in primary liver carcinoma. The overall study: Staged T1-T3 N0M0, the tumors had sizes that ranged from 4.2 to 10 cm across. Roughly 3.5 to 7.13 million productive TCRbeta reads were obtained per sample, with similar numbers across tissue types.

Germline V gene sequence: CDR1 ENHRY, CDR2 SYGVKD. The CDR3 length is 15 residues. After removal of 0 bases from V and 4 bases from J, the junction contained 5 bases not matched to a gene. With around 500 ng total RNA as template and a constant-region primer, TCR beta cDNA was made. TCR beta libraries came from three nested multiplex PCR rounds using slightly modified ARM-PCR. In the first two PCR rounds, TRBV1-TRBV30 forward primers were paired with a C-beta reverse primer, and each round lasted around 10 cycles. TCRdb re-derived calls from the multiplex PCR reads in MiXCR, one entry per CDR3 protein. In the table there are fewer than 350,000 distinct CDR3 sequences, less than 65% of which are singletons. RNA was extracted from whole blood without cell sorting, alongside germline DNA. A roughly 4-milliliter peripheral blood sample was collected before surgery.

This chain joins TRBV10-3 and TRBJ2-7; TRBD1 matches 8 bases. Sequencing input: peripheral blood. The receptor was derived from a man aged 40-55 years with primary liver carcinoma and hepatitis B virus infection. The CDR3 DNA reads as TGTGCCATCAGTGAGTCAGTCGACAGGGGTTACGAGCAGTACTTC. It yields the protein CAISESVDRGYEQYF.